The subject of this entry is one T cell receptor beta chain. This entry comes from a study of tumor-infiltrating lymphocytes in primary liver carcinoma. Taking 20-30 mg of unsorted bulk tissue, the authors co-extracted RNA and DNA. With chronic HBV infection, the patients were also treatment-naive. The input was approximately 500 ng total RNA; TCR beta cDNA was made from it with a constant-region primer. What produced the TCR beta libraries was three nested multiplex PCR rounds using slightly modified ARM-PCR. One entry per CDR3 protein results from TCRdb running MiXCR on the multiplex PCR reads. In the table there are around 70,000 distinct CDR3 sequences, approximately 70% of which are singletons. The source material was liver tumor tissue from sampling region 4. Subset described: tumor region T4, right-lateral pole. The receptor was derived from a middle-aged man with primary liver carcinoma and hepatitis B virus infection.

CDR3 amino acids: CASSGAVRGVQPQYF. For the CDR3, the DNA is TGTGCCAGCAGTGGAGCCGTAAGAGGGGTTCAGCCCCAGTATTTT. The V call is TRBV6-1, the J call TRBJ1-5; D possibly matches TRBD1 or TRBD2 (5 bases each). The DNA end is a closer match to TRBJ2-3, so the J assignment may be wrong. This CDR3 spans 15 amino acids. Germline CDR1 MNHNS, CDR2 SASEGT.